The 10 T cell receptor beta chains presented below share a single source sample, sequenced in a study of blood T cell repertoires in COVID-19. The repertoire was sequenced with immunoSEQ multiplex PCR; TCRdb's copy has only in-frame clones and lacks some. The data show some 200,000 clones, 85% to 90% seen once. The source material was peripheral blood. Receptors originate from a man at least 80 years old with acute or convalescent COVID-19.

V is TRBV11-3 and J is TRBJ1-3; a weak D match, TRBD1 (6 bases). The CDR3 is 14 residues long. Germline CDR1 reads SGHNT; CDR2 reads YENEEA. Trimming shortened V by 9 bases and J by 4 bases, and 16 bases separated the two germline ends. The CDR3 sequence is CASRAGAEGNTIYF. The CDR3 nucleotides read TGTGCCAGTCGTGCGGGGGCGGAAGGAAACACCATATATTTT.

The gene calls are TRBV19 and TRBJ2-3; D is possibly TRBD2 (5 bases). Between the trimmed V and J ends, which lost 7 bases and 5 bases, there was a span of 19 bases. The CDR3 has 15 residues. Germline-derived CDR1 and CDR2 are LNHDA and SQIVND (reference sequence). The CDR3 region is CASNAGRGSLDTQYF. The CDR3 DNA sequence: TGTGCCAGTAACGCGGGCCGTGGGTCATTAGATACGCAGTATTTT.

This clone was seen only once. Here the CDR3 reads CASSVEAGGTGELFF. The CDR3 coding sequence is TGTGCCAGCAGCGTAGAGGCAGGGGGGACCGGGGAGCTGTTTTTT. The J gene is TRBJ2-2, the V gene TRBV9, with D possibly matching TRBD1 (7 bases). The CDR3 is made up of 15 amino acids. V lost 0 bases and J 5 bases, leaving 11 bases between the germline ends. CDR1 is SGDLS and CDR2 is YYNGEE in the germline V gene.

This chain connects TRBV7-2 to TRBJ2-1; the match to TRBD1 covers 10 bases. Germline V CDR1 and CDR2: SGHTA, FQGNSA. The CDR3 consists of 14 residues. Trimming at V came to 1 base and at J to 8 bases, leaving 2 bases not matched to a gene. CDR3 nucleotides: TGTGCCAGCAGCTTAGGGGACAGGGGCTATGAGCAGTTCTTC. Residues: CASSLGDRGYEQFF.

This chain joins TRBV24-1 and TRBJ2-7, with 7 bases aligning to TRBD1. Germline V gene lookup returns CDR1 KGHDR and CDR2 SFDVKD. This CDR3 region has 13 residues. J gave up 4 bases and V 11 bases, and 10 bases lay outside the gene matches. CDR3 nucleotide sequence: TGTGCCAAAGGGGGCGCGAGTGGGTACGAGCAGTACGTC. This sequence encodes CAKGGASGYEQYV.

The V call is TRBV7-6, the J call TRBJ2-2, with TRBD2 matching over 8 bases. This CDR3 comprises 15 residues. Trimming took 5 bases from V and 5 from J; bases not matched to a gene: 7. The V gene's germline CDR1 is SGHVS and CDR2 FNYEAQ. For the CDR3, the DNA is TGTGCCAGCAGCCCGGGACTAGTACGGACCGGGGAGCTGTTTTTT. Protein sequence: CASSPGLVRTGELFF.

This clone occurred once. The V and J genes are TRBV24-1 and TRBJ2-5, with 7 bases fitting TRBD2. With V trimmed by 4 bases and J by 1 base, 5 bases remained unmatched. The germline V gene has CDR1 KGHDR and CDR2 SFDVKD. This CDR3 is 15 amino acids long. DNA of the CDR3: TGTGCCACCAGTGACCCCGGGGGGATCCAAGAGACCCAGTACTTC. It yields the protein CATSDPGGIQETQYF.

This chain connects TRBV30 to TRBJ1-5, with no clear D. Germline CDR1 GTSNPN, CDR2 SVGIG (reference sequence). The CDR3 runs 14 residues. V was clipped by 1 base and J by 3 bases, with 10 bases between them. CDR3 region: CAWSGVAYNQPQHF. The CDR3 DNA is TGTGCCTGGAGTGGGGTAGCCTACAATCAGCCCCAGCATTTT.

V gene TRBV5-6 combines with J gene TRBJ2-2, with a possible D match to TRBD2 (6 bases). The CDR3 sequence is 15 residues long. CDR1 is SGHDT and CDR2 is YYEEEE in the germline V gene. V was cut by 7 bases and J by 4 bases, with 17 bases left in between. This CDR3 is CASLDPYGGTGELFF. The CDR3 DNA reads as TGTGCCAGCTTAGACCCATACGGGGGCACCGGGGAGCTGTTTTTT.

The chain carries TRBV10-1 and TRBJ2-1, with TRBD2 matching over 8 bases. The trim removed 6 bases at V and 5 bases at J, leaving 6 bases unmatched. This CDR3 is built from 14 residues. Germline CDR1 reads WNHNN; CDR2 reads SYGVQD (reference sequence). The CDR3 DNA reads as TGCGCCAGCAGCAGCGGGAGATTCGACAATGAGCAGTTCTTC. Translation: CASSSGRFDNEQFF.